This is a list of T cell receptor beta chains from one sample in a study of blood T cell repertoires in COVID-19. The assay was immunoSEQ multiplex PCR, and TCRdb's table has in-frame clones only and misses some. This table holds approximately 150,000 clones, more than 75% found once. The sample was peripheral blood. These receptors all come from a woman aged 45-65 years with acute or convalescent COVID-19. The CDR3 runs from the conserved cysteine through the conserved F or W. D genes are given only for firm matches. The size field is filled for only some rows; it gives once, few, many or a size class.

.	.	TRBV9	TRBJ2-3	CASSVESYTDTQYF	TGTGCCAGCAGCGTAGAGTCCTACACAGATACGCAGTATTTT
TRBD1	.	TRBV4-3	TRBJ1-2	CASSRQGGAGYGYTF	TGCGCCAGCAGCCGCCAAGGGGGCGCCGGCTATGGCTACACCTTC
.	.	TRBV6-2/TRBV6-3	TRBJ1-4	CASSGVTGEKLFF	TGTGCCAGCAGCGGAGTGACGGGTGAAAAACTGTTTTTT
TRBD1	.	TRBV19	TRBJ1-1	CASSGGQGALNTEAFF	TGTGCCAGTAGTGGGGGACAGGGGGCTTTGAACACTGAAGCTTTCTTT
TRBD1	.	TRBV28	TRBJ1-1	CASSVRGAYMNTEAFF	TGTGCCAGCAGTGTCAGGGGGGCTTACATGAACACTGAAGCTTTCTTT
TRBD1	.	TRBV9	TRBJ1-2	CASSAEIRTGGLGYGYTF	TGTGCCAGCAGCGCCGAGATTCGGACAGGGGGTTTGGGCTATGGCTACACCTTC
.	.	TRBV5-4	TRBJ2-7	CASSVDSGAVYEQYF	TGTGCCAGCAGTGTGGACAGTGGAGCCGTCTACGAGCAGTACTTC
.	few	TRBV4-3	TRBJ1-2	CASSPGNYGYTF	TGCGCCAGCAGCCCGGGGAACTATGGCTACACCTTC
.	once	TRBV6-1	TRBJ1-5	CASSEVPGLSNQPQHF	TGTGCCAGCAGTGAAGTGCCAGGGTTGAGCAATCAGCCCCAGCATTTT
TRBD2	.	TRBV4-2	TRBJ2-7	CASSQDLGGAYEQYF	TGTGCCAGCAGCCAAGATCTCGGGGGGGCCTACGAGCAGTACTTC
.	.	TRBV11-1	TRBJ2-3	CASSFQGPSTDTQYF	TGTGCCAGCAGCTTCCAGGGCCCAAGCACAGATACGCAGTATTTT
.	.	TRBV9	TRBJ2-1	CASSAETYYNEQFF	TGTGCCAGCAGCGCCGAGACATACTACAATGAGCAGTTCTTC